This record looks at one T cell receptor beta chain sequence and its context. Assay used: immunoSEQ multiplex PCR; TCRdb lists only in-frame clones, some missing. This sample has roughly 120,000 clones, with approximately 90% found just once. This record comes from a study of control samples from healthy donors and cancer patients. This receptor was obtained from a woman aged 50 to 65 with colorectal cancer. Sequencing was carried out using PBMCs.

The CDR3 reads CASSLNGPLSPLHF. CDR3 DNA: TGTGCCAGCAGCTTGAACGGACCCCTTTCACCCCTCCACTTT. The chain combines TRBV7-3 with TRBJ1-6; D gene ambiguous. Trimming left V 3 bases short and J 9 bases short, with 12 bases between. CDR1 and CDR2 from the germline V gene are SGHTA and FQGTGA. The CDR3 is 14 residues long.